This T cell receptor beta chain was captured in a study of control samples from healthy donors and cancer patients. Germline V gene lookup returns CDR1 SGHRS and CDR2 YFSETQ. The trim removed 0 bases at V and 4 bases at J, leaving 1 base unmatched. CDR3 size: 15 residues. Libraries were prepared by immunoSEQ multiplex PCR; TCRdb keeps only in-frame clonotypes and omits some of them. The sample lists about 220,000 clones, 85% to 95% seen once, with approximately 1.4% in the top ten. The receptor's source is a man over 45 in good health. This sequence joins TRBV5-1 and TRBJ2-3; 11 positions agree with TRBD1. The specimen was blood. The CDR3 here is CASSLVGQGADTQYF. The CDR3 nucleotides read TGCGCCAGCAGCTTGGTGGGACAGGGGGCAGATACGCAGTATTTT.